The next 30 T cell receptor beta chains were all read from a single sample in a study of cytotoxic CD8 clonotypes in ibrutinib-treated CLL. The repertoire was sequenced with immunoSEQ multiplex PCR; TCRdb's copy has only in-frame clones and lacks some. The repertoire holds roughly 330,000 clones, with roughly 67% as singletons. Material: PBMCs, obtained after 36 months of ibrutinib treatment. Receptor source: a human donor with chronic lymphocytic leukemia.

This clone was picked up a small number of times. V gene TRBV18 combines with J gene TRBJ1-1; tentative D call: TRBD1 (5 bases). The V end was cut by 1 base, the J end by 11 bases, with 14 bases between. Looked up from germline, CDR1 is KGHSH and CDR2 is LQKENI. The CDR3 covers 13 residues. DNA for the CDR3: TGTGCCAGCTCACCACACAGGAAACTTGGGGCTTTCTTT. Translation: CASSPHRKLGAFF.

J is TRBJ2-4 and V is TRBV9; D possibly corresponds to TRBD1 (6 bases). The CDR3 has 14 residues. Germline V lookup: CDR1 SGDLS, CDR2 YYNGEE. The ends were cut back, 4 bases at V and 8 bases at J, with 16 bases in the middle. The DNA of the CDR3 is TGTGCCAGCAGCTTTACAGGGACCGGGGACATTCAGTACTTC. This gives the protein CASSFTGTGDIQYF.

V is TRBV12-5 and J is TRBJ1-1; possibly TRBD1 for D (5 bases). V dropped 1 base and J dropped 0 bases, with 15 bases sitting between them. CDR1 and CDR2 from the germline V gene are LGHNT and FRNRAP. The CDR3 sequence is 17 residues long. The CDR3 loop reads CASGLGPKGDMNTEAFF. The CDR3 bases are TGTGCTAGTGGTTTGGGGCCTAAAGGGGATATGAACACTGAAGCTTTCTTT.

V and J are TRBV20-1 and TRBJ2-3; D unresolved. Trimming took 5 bases from V and 2 from J, leaving 5 bases between them. Looked up from germline, CDR1 is DFQATT and CDR2 is SNEGSKA (reference sequence). The CDR3 consists of 11 residues. CDR3 amino acids: CSAHLTDTQYF. The DNA for the CDR3 is TGCAGTGCTCACCTCACAGATACGCAGTATTTT.

This chain connects TRBV7-6 to TRBJ2-5; 10 positions match TRBD2. Per germline, CDR1 SGHVS and CDR2 FNYEAQ. This CDR3 has 16 amino acids. Losses at the gene ends were 0 bases for V and 4 bases for J; bases not matched to a gene: 5. CDR3 in amino acids: CASSLAVAGGGETQYF. CDR3 coding DNA: TGTGCCAGCAGCTTAGCGGTAGCGGGGGGTGGAGAGACCCAGTACTTC.

This chain links TRBV27 with TRBJ2-1; no firm D call. V lost 3 bases, J lost 0 bases, and 12 bases lay in between. This CDR3 comprises 16 residues. The germline V gene has CDR1 MNHEY and CDR2 SMNVEV (reference sequence). CDR3 DNA sequence: TGTGCCAGCAGTTTTTCGGAGATGAGCTCCTACAATGAGCAGTTCTTC. Its protein product is CASSFSEMSSYNEQFF.

The chain couples TRBV4-1 to TRBJ1-5, with no clear D. CDR1 and CDR2 from the germline V gene are MGHRA and YSYEKL. The CDR3 extends over 16 amino acids. V lost 5 bases and J lost 6, with 20 bases in between. Written as DNA, the CDR3 is TGCGCCAGCAGCTCCCCCCTTTCCGAGCTCCGTCAGCCCCAGCATTTT. Translation: CASSSPLSELRQPQHF.

This chain connects TRBV29-1 to TRBJ2-3; 9 bases match TRBD2. The CDR3 loop spans 16 amino acids. Germline CDR1 is SQVTM and CDR2 is ANQGSEA. V gave up 2 bases and J gave up 2 bases; unmatched junction bases: 8. Here the CDR3 DNA reads TGCAGCGTTGAACGGCGGGAGGGCCTTCTCACAGATACGCAGTATTTT. This gives the protein CSVERREGLLTDTQYF.

The chain couples TRBV4-1 to TRBJ2-5; 7 bases agree with TRBD2. The CDR3 sequence is 15 residues long. V gave up 1 base and J gave up 3 bases; unmatched junction bases: 5. The germline CDR1 and CDR2 sequences are MGHRA and YSYEKL. This CDR3 reads CASSQGLAGEETQYF. The CDR3 DNA sequence: TGCGCCAGCAGCCAAGGTCTTGCGGGAGAAGAGACCCAGTACTTC.

This chain joins TRBV14 and TRBJ2-7; 11 nucleotides agree with TRBD2. Trimming took 2 bases from V and 6 from J; bases not matched to a gene: 3. The germline V gene encodes CDR1 SGHDN and CDR2 FVKESK. The CDR3 is 14 residues long. The DNA for the CDR3 is TGTGCCAGCAGCCAAACTAGCGGGAGTTTCGAGCAGTACTTC. Encoded protein: CASSQTSGSFEQYF.

J is TRBJ1-1 and V is TRBV5-1, with 8 bases identical to TRBD1. The germline V gene encodes CDR1 SGHRS and CDR2 YFSETQ. V dropped 6 bases and J dropped 3; count of bases not matched to a gene: 7. The CDR3 is 14 residues long. The CDR3 here is CASKLQGGYTEAFF. The CDR3 DNA sequence: TGCGCCAGCAAACTACAGGGGGGTTACACTGAAGCTTTCTTT. The full variable domain, with the rest looked up from reference TRBV5-1 and TRBJ1-1, is KAGVTQTPRYLIKTRGQQVTLSCSPISGHRSVSWYQQTPGQGLQFLFEYFSETQRNKGNFPGRFSGRQFSNSRSEMNVSTLELGDSALYLCASKLQGGYTEAFFGQGTRLTVV.

V usage is TRBV15 and J usage is TRBJ1-5; tentative D call: TRBD1 (5 bases). Per the germline V gene, CDR1 is LNHNV and CDR2 is YYDKDF (reference sequence). Trimming removed 9 bases at V and 0 bases at J, with 9 bases between. The CDR3 has 13 amino acids. CDR3 protein: CATGRVSNQPQHF. Written as DNA, the CDR3 is TGTGCCACGGGACGAGTTAGCAATCAGCCCCAGCATTTT.

This clone has only one observation. This chain uses TRBV25-1 with TRBJ2-1; TRBD1 or TRBD2 may be the D gene (6 bases each). V gave up 6 bases and J gave up 0 bases, with 18 bases separating them. The CDR3 has 17 amino acids. The V gene's germline CDR1 is MGHDK and CDR2 SYGVNS. For the CDR3, the DNA is TGTGCCAGCAGGACGGATCGAGGGGGGAGCTCCTACAATGAGCAGTTCTTC. This codes for CASRTDRGGSSYNEQFF.

This chain connects TRBV5-1 to TRBJ1-2, with a tentative D call TRBD1 (5 bases). The V end was cut by 4 bases, the J end by 4 bases, with 20 bases between. The CDR3 is 16 amino acids. Germline lookup yields CDR1 SGHRS and CDR2 YFSETQ. The CDR3 spells CASSPRGGSDLYGYTF. The CDR3, as DNA: TGCGCCAGCAGCCCGCGGGGGGGTTCGGACCTCTATGGCTACACCTTC.

This clone came up once. V usage is TRBV19 and J usage is TRBJ2-3; D might be TRBD2 (6 bases). The CDR3 sequence is 12 residues long. From germline, CDR1 is LNHDA and CDR2 SQIVND (reference sequence). V gave up 7 bases and J gave up 6 bases, with 11 bases separating them. The CDR3 DNA follows: TGTGCCAGTACTCGGGGGACCGATACGCAGTATTTT. It specifies CASTRGTDTQYF. The entire variable domain, with the rest obtained from reference TRBV19 and TRBJ2-3, is as follows: DGGITQSPKYLFRKEGQNVTLSCEQNLNHDAMYWYRQDPGQGLRLIYYSQIVNDFQKGDIAEGYSVSREKKESFPLTVTSAQKNPTAFYLCASTRGTDTQYFGPGTRLTVL.

This chain joins TRBV28 and TRBJ2-1; the match to TRBD2 covers 11 bases. V gave up 4 bases and J gave up 4 bases; unmatched junction bases: 6. The CDR3 is 16 residues long. CDR1 is MDHEN and CDR2 is SYDVKM in the germline V gene. CDR3 protein: CASSSGGLAEYNEQFF. Written as DNA, the CDR3 is TGTGCCAGCAGTTCAGGGGGACTAGCGGAGTACAATGAGCAGTTCTTC.

The CDR3 is CASSVGKQGPLYF. Here the CDR3 DNA reads TGTGCCAGCAGCGTAGGTAAACAGGGGCCCCTGTACTTC. The chain is built from TRBV9 and TRBJ2-7, with 7 bases fitting TRBD1. This CDR3 contains 13 residues. V shed 0 bases and J 12 bases; nucleotides not matched to a gene: 9. From germline, CDR1 is SGDLS and CDR2 YYNGEE.

J is TRBJ2-7 and V is TRBV9; 7 nucleotides align to TRBD2. This CDR3 is 14 amino acids long. Germline CDR1 reads SGDLS; CDR2 reads YYNGEE. V was pared by 4 bases and J by 2 bases, with 6 bases of the junction left unmatched. CDR3 loop: CASSLRLAPYEQYF. The CDR3 DNA follows: TGTGCCAGCAGCCTAAGACTAGCCCCCTACGAGCAGTACTTC.

This clone was counted between two and nine times. The same CDR3 is also encoded by other DNA sequences in this sample. V usage is TRBV18 and J usage is TRBJ2-5; D unclear. The V end was cut by 0 bases, the J end by 5 bases, with 7 bases between. The CDR3 consists of 13 residues. Germline V gives CDR1 KGHSH, CDR2 LQKENI. CDR3 in amino acids: CASSPPVGETQYF. The CDR3 nucleotides are TGTGCCAGCTCACCACCGGTGGGGGAGACCCAGTACTTC.

The chain uses TRBV4-1 and TRBJ1-3; D unresolved. The length of the CDR3 is 15 residues. V lost 1 base and J 0 bases, leaving 7 bases between the germline ends. Germline CDR1 reads MGHRA; CDR2 reads YSYEKL. The DNA for the CDR3 is TGCGCCAGCAGCCAAGGGACGTTCTCTGGAAACACCATATATTTT. As protein: CASSQGTFSGNTIYF.

The chain uses TRBV10-3 and TRBJ1-1; D uncertain. Trimming took off 3 bases at V and 1 base at J, with 12 bases between the two ends. The CDR3 extends over 15 amino acids. From germline, CDR1 is ENHRY and CDR2 SYGVKD. CDR3 sequence: CAISDLTGRNTEAFF. CDR3 sequence (DNA): TGTGCCATCAGTGATCTCACGGGTCGGAACACTGAAGCTTTCTTT.

V and J are TRBV1 and TRBJ2-3. TRBV1 is tagged as a pseudogene. This CDR3 is built from 19 residues. The CDR3 nucleotides read TGCACCAGCAGCCATCCATTCCCCCGGGACGGAATTAGCACAGATACGCAGTATTTT. Translation gives CTSSHPFPRDGISTDTQYF.

V is TRBV15 and J is TRBJ2-7, with 9 bases identical to TRBD1. V trimming: 5 bases; J trimming: 2 bases; junction bases outside the gene matches: 7. This CDR3 is built from 15 residues. Germline V lookup: CDR1 LNHNV, CDR2 YYDKDF (reference sequence). The CDR3 nucleotides read TGTGCCACCAGCGACGACAGGGGGATTCCCTACGAGCAGTACTTC. Its translation is CATSDDRGIPYEQYF.

About this clone: The sample contains more than one DNA sequence encoding this CDR3. This chain joins TRBV7-2 and TRBJ2-5; TRBD2 matches 7 bases. The CDR3 has 13 amino acids. V shed 3 bases and J 2 bases; nucleotides not matched to a gene: 0. Looked up from germline, CDR1 is SGHTA and CDR2 is FQGNSA. CDR3 DNA sequence: TGTGCCAGCAGCTTGGGGGGGCAAGAGACCCAGTACTTC. It yields the protein CASSLGGQETQYF.

The chain joins TRBV5-6 to TRBJ1-2; perhaps TRBD1 as D (6 bases). Germline assignment: CDR1 SGHDT and CDR2 YYEEEE. Trimming cost V 6 bases and J 7 bases, with 16 bases left between them. The CDR3 extends over 13 amino acids. The CDR3 DNA follows: TGTGCCAGCAACCCCGGGGGGCGAGGTGGCTACACCTTC. Amino acid sequence: CASNPGGRGGYTF.

This chain uses TRBV5-4 with TRBJ1-2, with D perhaps TRBD1 (5 bases). CDR3 length: 15 amino acids. Trimming removed 2 bases from V and 5 bases from J, with 16 bases in between. Germline V gives CDR1 SGHNT, CDR2 YYREEE (reference sequence). The CDR3 nucleotides read TGTGCCAGCAGCTTAGGTACAGGAACTTTTTATGGCTACACCTTC. Translated: CASSLGTGTFYGYTF.

The chain is built from TRBV4-1 and TRBJ2-7; D perhaps matches TRBD2 (5 bases). Germline V lookup: CDR1 MGHRA, CDR2 YSYEKL. V dropped 1 base and J dropped 2 bases, with 12 bases sitting between them. The CDR3 length is 15 residues. The CDR3 protein is CASSQVLARAYEQYF. In nucleotides, the CDR3 is TGCGCCAGCAGCCAAGTTCTAGCCCGCGCCTACGAGCAGTACTTC.

A few counts support this clone. V usage is TRBV27 and J usage is TRBJ2-5, with 8 positions matching TRBD2. V gave up 8 bases and J gave up 3 bases; unmatched junction bases: 5. From germline, CDR1 is MNHEY and CDR2 SMNVEV (reference sequence). CDR3 length equals 13 residues. This chain's CDR3 is CASGLATEETQYF. The CDR3 DNA reads TGTGCCAGCGGACTAGCCACGGAAGAGACCCAGTACTTC.

Turning to this clone: Other DNA sequences in the sample encode the same CDR3. The chain joins TRBV5-1 to TRBJ2-2; no clear D gene. The germline V gene encodes CDR1 SGHRS and CDR2 YFSETQ. This CDR3 contains 13 residues. Between the trimmed V and J ends, which lost 0 bases and 4 bases, there was a span of 4 bases. The CDR3 spells CASSLVGTGELFF. CDR3 nucleotide sequence: TGCGCCAGCAGCTTGGTAGGCACCGGGGAGCTGTTTTTT.

The CDR3: CASSPPPGQFEKLFF. CDR3 DNA sequence: TGTGCCAGCTCACCACCTCCGGGACAGTTTGAAAAACTGTTTTTT. The chain links TRBV18 to TRBJ1-4; 7 bases align to TRBD1. CDR1 is KGHSH, CDR2 LQKENI, per germline. J was trimmed by 7 bases and V by 0 bases; bases with no gene match: 5. This CDR3 has 15 residues.